This paragraph covers one T cell receptor beta chain sequence. Its antigen is unknown. The data are from a study of T cell responses to AZD1222 COVID-19 vaccine. Study-wide results and limits: The study found vaccine-associated CD4 TCRs spanning spike, dominant at 160-218 and 743-854. Donors in the cohort were predominantly white British and more often female, and clonal diversity was possibly underestimated. Spike-specific TCR breadth rose after two AZD1222 doses, and depth rose as well.

Trimming left V 6 bases short and J 5 bases short, with 13 bases between. Germline V lookup: CDR1 MNHEY, CDR2 SVGAGI. This CDR3 contains 13 residues. The protocol was immunoSEQ multiplex PCR, while the TCRdb copy is restricted to in-frame clones and leaves out a portion. The data show roughly 200,000 clones, roughly 88% seen once. The sequenced sample was peripheral blood, obtained on day 0 of AZD1222 vaccination. The sequence was obtained from an adult in good health. This sequence joins TRBV6-5 and TRBJ1-2, with TRBD1 as a possible D gene (5 bases). Here the CDR3 reads CASSPTQEYGYTF. The CDR3 coding sequence is TGTGCCAGCAGCCCAACACAGGAGTATGGCTACACCTTC.